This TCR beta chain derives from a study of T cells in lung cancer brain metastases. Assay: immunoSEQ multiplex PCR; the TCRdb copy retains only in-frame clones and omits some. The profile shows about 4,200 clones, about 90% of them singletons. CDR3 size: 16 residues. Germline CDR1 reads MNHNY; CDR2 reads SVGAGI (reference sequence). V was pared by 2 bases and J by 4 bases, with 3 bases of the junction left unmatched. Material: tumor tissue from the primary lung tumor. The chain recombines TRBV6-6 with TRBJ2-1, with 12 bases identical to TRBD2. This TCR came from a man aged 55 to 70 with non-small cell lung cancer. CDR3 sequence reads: CASSYPTSGGYNEQFF. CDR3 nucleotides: TGTGCCAGCAGTTACCCAACTAGCGGGGGGTACAATGAGCAGTTCTTC.